This record covers a single T cell receptor (beta chain). A read error may account for a junction end that differs from germline. These data originate in a study of tumor-infiltrating lymphocytes in primary liver carcinoma. Production of TCR beta cDNA used around 0.45 ug total RNA together with a constant-region primer. Generation of the TCR beta libraries relied on three nested multiplex PCR rounds using slightly modified ARM-PCR. Forward primers for TRBV1-TRBV30 and a C-beta reverse primer served the first two PCR rounds, at 10 cycles each. MiXCR, applied by TCRdb to the multiplex PCR reads, yields one record per CDR3 protein. The sample consists of 20,000 to 25,000 distinct CDR3 sequences, 75% to 80% of them appearing once. CDR1 is SGHNT, CDR2 YYREEE, per germline (reference sequence). The CDR3 extends over 18 amino acids. From unsorted bulk tissue weighing roughly 18-30 mg, DNA and RNA were co-extracted.

The chain combines TRBV5-4 with TRBJ2-3; 10 bases are shared with TRBD2. The sequence came from a woman in her thirties with primary liver carcinoma and hepatitis B virus infection. Sequencing was performed on liver tumor tissue from sampling region 1. Subset: tumor region T1, superior pole. CDR3 region: CASSNPVASGGRTDTQYF. The DNA for the CDR3 is TGTGCAAGCAGTAACCCGGTGGCTAGCGGGGGTCGGACAGACACGCAGTATTTT. Full variable domain (rest looked up from reference TRBV5-4 and TRBJ2-3): ETGVTQSPTHLIKTRGQQVTLRCSSQSGHNTVSWYQQALGQGPQFIFQYYREEENGRGNFPPRFSGLQFPNYSSELNVNALELDDSALYLCASSNPVASGGRTDTQYFGPGTRLTVL.